This TCR beta chain is from a study of molecular identifiers for immune sequencing clone quantification. Study-level information: Replicate runs used RNA from roughly 20,000 or 100,000 naive CD8 cells, which was split five ways into aliquots, and four of those aliquots were then sequenced.

MiXCR, run by TCRdb on the PCR reads, gives a single entry per CDR3 protein. This table has 20,000 to 30,000 distinct CDR3 sequences, roughly 18% appearing once. Naive CD8 libraries were made from around 18,000 to 910,000 sorted cells, and they used 10%, 30% or 50% RNA. The CDR3 is made up of 12 amino acids. The V end was cut by 5 bases, the J end by 3 bases, with 8 bases between. The V gene's germline CDR1 is LNHDA and CDR2 SQIVND (reference sequence). In its sample, this clonotype was seen many times. The TCR sequence derives from a human donor in good health. Some libraries in this study had Jurkat cell RNA spiked in. The gene calls are TRBV19 and TRBJ2-7; the D is unclear. The sample taken for sequencing was naive CD8+ T cells from blood, with Jurkat cell RNA spiked in. Subset specified: FACS-sorted CD8+CD4-CCR7+CD45RA+ naive T cells. Written as DNA, the CDR3 is TGTGCCAGTAGTCCGAACAACTACGAGCAGTACTTC. Translating gives CASSPNNYEQYF.